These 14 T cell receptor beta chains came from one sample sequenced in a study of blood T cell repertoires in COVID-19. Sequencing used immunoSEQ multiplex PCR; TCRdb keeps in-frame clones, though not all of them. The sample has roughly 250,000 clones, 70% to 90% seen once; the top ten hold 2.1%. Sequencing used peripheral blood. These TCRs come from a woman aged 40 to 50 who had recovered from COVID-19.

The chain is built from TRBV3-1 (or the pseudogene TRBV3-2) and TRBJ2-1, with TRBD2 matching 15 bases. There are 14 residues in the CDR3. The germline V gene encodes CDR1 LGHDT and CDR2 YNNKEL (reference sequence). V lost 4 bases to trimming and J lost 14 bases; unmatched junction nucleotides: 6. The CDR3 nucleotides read TGTGCCAGCAGCCTCGGACTAGCGGGAGGGACGAAGTTCTTC. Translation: CASSLGLAGGTKFF.

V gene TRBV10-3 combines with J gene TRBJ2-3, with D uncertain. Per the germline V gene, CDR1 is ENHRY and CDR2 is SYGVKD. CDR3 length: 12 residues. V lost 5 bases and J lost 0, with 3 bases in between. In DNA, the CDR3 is TGTGCCATCAGTCCAAGCACAGATACGCAGTATTTT. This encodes CAISPSTDTQYF.

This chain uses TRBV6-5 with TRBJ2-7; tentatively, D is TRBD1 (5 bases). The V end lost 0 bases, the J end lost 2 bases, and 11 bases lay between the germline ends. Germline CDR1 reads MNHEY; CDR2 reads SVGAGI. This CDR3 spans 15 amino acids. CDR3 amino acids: CASSYSGRIPYEQYF. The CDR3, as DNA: TGTGCCAGCAGTTACTCGGGGCGGATCCCCTACGAGCAGTACTTC.

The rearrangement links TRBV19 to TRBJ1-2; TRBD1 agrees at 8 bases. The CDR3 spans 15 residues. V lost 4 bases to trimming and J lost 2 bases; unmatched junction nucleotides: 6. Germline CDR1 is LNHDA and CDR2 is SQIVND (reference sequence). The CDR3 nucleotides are TGTGCCAGTAGTACCCGGGACAGGCAGAACTATGGCTACACCTTC. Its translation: CASSTRDRQNYGYTF. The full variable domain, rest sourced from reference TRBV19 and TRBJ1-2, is DGGITQSPKYLFRKEGQNVTLSCEQNLNHDAMYWYRQDPGQGLRLIYYSQIVNDFQKGDIAEGYSVSREKKESFPLTVTSAQKNPTAFYLCASSTRDRQNYGYTFGSGTRLTVV.

As DNA, the CDR3 is TGTGCCAGCAGTCCTCAAGCATGGACTAGCGGGAGGGTTTACAATGAGCAGTTCTTC. Protein: CASSPQAWTSGRVYNEQFF. The chain links TRBV6-6 to TRBJ2-1; 15 bases line up with TRBD2. J was trimmed by 4 bases and V by 5 bases; bases with no gene match: 12. Germline V gives CDR1 MNHNY, CDR2 SVGAGI (reference sequence). The CDR3 covers 19 residues.

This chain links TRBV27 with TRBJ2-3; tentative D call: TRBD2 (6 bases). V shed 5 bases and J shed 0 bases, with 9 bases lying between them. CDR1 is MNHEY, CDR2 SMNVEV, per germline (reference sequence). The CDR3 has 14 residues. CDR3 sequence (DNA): TGTGCCAGCAGTACGGGGACTAGCACAGATACGCAGTATTTT. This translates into CASSTGTSTDTQYF.

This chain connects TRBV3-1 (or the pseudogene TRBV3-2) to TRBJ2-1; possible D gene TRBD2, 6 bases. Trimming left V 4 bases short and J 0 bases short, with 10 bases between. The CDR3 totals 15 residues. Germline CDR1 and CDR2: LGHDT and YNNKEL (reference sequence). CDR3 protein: CASSPMTSSYNEQFF. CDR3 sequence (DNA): TGTGCCAGCAGCCCAATGACTAGCTCCTACAATGAGCAGTTCTTC.

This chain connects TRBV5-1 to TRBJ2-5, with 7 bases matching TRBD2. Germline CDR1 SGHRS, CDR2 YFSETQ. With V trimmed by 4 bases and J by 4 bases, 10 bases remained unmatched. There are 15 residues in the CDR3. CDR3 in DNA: TGCGCCAGCAGCCCCGGGACCCCGGGGGGAGAGACCCAGTACTTC. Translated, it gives CASSPGTPGGETQYF.

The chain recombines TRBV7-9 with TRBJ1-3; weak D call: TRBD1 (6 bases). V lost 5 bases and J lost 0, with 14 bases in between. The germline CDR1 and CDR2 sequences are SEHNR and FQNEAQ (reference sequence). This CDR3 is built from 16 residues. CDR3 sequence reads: CASSLGGGTSGNTIYF. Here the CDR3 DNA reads TGTGCCAGCAGCCTAGGGGGGGGAACCTCTGGAAACACCATATATTTT.

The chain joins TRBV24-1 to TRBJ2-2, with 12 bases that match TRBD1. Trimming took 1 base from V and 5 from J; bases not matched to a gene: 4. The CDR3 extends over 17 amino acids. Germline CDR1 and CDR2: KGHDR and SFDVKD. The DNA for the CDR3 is TGTGCCACCAGTGATTTAGGGGACAGGGGGCGGACCGGGGAGCTGTTTTTT. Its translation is CATSDLGDRGRTGELFF.

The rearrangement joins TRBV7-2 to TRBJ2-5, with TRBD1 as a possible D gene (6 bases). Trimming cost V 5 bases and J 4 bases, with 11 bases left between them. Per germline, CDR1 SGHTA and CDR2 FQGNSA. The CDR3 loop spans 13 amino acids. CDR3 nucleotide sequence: TGTGCCAGCAGCGGACAGAGAGGAGAGACCCAGTACTTC. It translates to CASSGQRGETQYF.

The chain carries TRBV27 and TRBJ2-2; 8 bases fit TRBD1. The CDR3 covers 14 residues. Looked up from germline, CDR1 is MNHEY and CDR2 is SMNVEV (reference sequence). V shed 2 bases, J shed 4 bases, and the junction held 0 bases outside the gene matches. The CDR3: CASSLTGGTGELFF. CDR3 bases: TGTGCCAGCAGTTTAACAGGGGGCACCGGGGAGCTGTTTTTT.

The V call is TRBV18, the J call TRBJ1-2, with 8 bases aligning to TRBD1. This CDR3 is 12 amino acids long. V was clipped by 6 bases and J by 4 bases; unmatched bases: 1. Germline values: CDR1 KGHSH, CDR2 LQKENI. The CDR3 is CASSGQGYGYTF. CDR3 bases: TGTGCCAGCTCTGGACAGGGCTATGGCTACACCTTC.

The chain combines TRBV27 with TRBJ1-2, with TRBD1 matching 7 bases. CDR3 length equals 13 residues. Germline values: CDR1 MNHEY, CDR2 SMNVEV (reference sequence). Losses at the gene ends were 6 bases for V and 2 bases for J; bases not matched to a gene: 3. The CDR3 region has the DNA TGTGCCAGCAGGGAGACAGGGAACTATGGCTACACCTTC. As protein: CASRETGNYGYTF.